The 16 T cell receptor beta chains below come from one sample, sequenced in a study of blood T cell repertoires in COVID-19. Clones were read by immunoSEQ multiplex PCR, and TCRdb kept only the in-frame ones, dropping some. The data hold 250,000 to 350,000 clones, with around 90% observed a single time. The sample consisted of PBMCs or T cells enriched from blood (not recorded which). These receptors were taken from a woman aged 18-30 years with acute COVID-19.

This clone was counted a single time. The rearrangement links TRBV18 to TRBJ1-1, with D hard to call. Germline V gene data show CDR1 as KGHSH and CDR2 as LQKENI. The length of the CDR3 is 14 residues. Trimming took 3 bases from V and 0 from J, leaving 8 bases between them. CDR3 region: CASSPPGLNTEAFF. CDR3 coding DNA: TGTGCCAGCTCACCTCCGGGGTTGAACACTGAAGCTTTCTTT.

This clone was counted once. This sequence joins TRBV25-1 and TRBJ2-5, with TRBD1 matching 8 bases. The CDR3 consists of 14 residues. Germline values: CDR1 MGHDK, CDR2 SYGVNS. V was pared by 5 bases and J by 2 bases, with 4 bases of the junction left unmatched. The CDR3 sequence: CASSHRGVQETQYF. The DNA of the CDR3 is TGTGCCAGCAGTCACAGGGGGGTTCAAGAGACCCAGTACTTC.

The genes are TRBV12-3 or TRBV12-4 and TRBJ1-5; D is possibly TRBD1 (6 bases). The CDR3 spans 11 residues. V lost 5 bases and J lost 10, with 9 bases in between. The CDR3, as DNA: TGTGCCAGCAGTGACAGGTATCCCCAGCATTTT. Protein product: CASSDRYPQHF.

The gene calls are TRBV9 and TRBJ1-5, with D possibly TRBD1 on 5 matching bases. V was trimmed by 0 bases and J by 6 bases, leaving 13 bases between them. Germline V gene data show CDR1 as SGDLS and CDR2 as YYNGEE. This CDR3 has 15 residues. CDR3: CASSVGGVGGQPQHF. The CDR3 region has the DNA TGTGCCAGCAGCGTAGGGGGGGTAGGCGGTCAGCCCCAGCATTTT.

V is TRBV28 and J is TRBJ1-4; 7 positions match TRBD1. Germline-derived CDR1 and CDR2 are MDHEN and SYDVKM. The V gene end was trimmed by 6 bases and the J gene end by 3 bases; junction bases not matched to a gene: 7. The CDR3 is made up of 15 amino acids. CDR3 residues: CASRGQAAANEKLFF. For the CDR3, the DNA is TGTGCCAGCAGAGGACAGGCCGCGGCTAATGAAAAACTGTTTTTT.

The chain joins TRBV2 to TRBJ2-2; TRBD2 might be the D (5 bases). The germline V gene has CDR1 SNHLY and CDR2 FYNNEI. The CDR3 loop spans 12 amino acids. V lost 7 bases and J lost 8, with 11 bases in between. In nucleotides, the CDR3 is TGTGCCAGCAAGGGCGGAGGTGGGGAGCTGTTTTTT. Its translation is CASKGGGGELFF.

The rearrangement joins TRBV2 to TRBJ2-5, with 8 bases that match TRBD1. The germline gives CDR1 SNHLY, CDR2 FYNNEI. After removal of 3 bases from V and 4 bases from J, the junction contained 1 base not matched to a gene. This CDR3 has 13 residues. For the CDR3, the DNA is TGTGCCAGCAGTGACAGGGGGCGAGAGACCCAGTACTTC. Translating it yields CASSDRGRETQYF.

CDR3 amino acids: CASSLGASPGSNEQFF. The CDR3 region has the DNA TGTGCCAGCAGCCTGGGAGCATCCCCCGGGAGCAATGAGCAGTTCTTC. The V call is TRBV9, the J call TRBJ2-1; D may be TRBD2 (6 bases). V lost 4 bases to trimming and J lost 6 bases, with 20 bases between them. CDR1 is SGDLS and CDR2 is YYNGEE in the germline V gene. The CDR3 runs to 16 residues.

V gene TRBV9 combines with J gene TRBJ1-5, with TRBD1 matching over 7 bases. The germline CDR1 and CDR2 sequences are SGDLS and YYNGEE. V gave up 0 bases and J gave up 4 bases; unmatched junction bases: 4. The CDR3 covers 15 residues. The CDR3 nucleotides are TGTGCCAGCAGCGTAGGGGACAGCATGAATCAGCCCCAGCATTTT. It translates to CASSVGDSMNQPQHF. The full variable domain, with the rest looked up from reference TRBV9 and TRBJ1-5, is DSGVTQTPKHLITATGQRVTLRCSPRSGDLSVYWYQQSLDQGLQFLIQYYNGEERAKGNILERFSAQQFPDLHSELNLSSLELGDSALYFCASSVGDSMNQPQHFGDGTRLSIL.

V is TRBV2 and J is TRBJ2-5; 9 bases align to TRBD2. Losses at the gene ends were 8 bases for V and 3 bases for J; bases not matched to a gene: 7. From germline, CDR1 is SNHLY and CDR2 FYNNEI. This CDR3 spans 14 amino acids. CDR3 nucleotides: TGTGCCAGCGGCGGACTAGCGCGGGAAGAGACCCAGTACTTC. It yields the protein CASGGLAREETQYF.

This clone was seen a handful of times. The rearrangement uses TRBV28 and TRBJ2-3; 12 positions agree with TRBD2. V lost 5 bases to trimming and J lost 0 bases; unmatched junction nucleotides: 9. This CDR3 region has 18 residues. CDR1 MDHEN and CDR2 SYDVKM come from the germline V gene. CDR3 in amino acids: CASSQLAGGSGSTDTQYF. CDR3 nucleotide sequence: TGTGCCAGCAGTCAACTAGCGGGAGGATCGGGTAGCACAGATACGCAGTATTTT.

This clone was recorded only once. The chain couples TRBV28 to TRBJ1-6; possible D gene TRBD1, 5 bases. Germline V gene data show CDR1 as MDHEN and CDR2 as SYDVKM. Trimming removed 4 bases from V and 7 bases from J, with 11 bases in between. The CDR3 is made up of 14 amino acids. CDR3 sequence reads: CASSSGGGNSPLHF. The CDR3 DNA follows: TGTGCCAGCAGTTCCGGGGGTGGAAATTCACCCCTCCACTTT.

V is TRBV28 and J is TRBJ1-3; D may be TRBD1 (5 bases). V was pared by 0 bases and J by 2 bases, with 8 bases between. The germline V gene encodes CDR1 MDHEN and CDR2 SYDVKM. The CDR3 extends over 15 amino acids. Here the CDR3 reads CASSLWGGAGNTIYF. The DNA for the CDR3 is TGTGCCAGCAGTTTATGGGGAGGGGCTGGAAACACCATATATTTT.

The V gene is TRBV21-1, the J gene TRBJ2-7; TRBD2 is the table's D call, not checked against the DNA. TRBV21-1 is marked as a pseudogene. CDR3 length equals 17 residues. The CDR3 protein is CASSPDGIERDLAEQYF. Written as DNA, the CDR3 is TGTGCCAGCAGCCCCGACGGGATTGAGCGGGACCTCGCCGAGCAGTACTTC.

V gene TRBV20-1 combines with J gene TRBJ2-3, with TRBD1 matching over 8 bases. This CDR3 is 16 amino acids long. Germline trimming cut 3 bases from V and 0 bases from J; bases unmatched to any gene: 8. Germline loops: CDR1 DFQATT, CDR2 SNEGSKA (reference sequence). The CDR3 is CSASFRGPTSTDTQYF. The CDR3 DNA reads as TGCAGTGCTAGTTTCAGGGGGCCTACTAGCACAGATACGCAGTATTTT.

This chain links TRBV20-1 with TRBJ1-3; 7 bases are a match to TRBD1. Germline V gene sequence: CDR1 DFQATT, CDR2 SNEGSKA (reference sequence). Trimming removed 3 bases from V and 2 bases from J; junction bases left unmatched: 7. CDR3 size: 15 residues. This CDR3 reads CSASESGTAGNTIYF. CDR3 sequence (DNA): TGCAGTGCTAGTGAGTCGGGGACAGCTGGAAACACCATATATTTT.